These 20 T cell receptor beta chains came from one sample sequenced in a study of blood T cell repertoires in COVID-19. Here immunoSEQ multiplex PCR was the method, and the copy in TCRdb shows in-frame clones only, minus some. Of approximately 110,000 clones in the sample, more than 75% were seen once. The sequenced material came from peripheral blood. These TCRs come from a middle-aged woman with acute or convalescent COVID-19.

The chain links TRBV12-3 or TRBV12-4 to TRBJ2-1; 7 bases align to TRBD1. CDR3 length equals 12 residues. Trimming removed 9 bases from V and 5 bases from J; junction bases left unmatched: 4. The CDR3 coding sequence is TGTGCCAGTACTAGGGGGCACAATGAGCAGTTCTTC. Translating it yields CASTRGHNEQFF.

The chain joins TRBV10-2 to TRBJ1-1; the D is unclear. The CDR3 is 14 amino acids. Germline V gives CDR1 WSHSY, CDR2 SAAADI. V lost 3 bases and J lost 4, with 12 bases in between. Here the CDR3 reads CASSERGSVTEAFF. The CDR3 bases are TGCGCCAGCAGTGAACGGGGTTCTGTCACTGAAGCTTTCTTT.

In DNA form, the CDR3 reads TGTGCCAGCAGCTTAGGGACTAGCGGCTCCTACGAGCAGTACTTC. As protein: CASSLGTSGSYEQYF. This chain connects TRBV7-6 to TRBJ2-7, with 10 nucleotides matching TRBD2. This CDR3 comprises 15 residues. V was pared by 1 base and J by 0 bases, with 0 bases of the junction left unmatched. CDR1 is SGHVS, CDR2 FNYEAQ, per germline.

Here the CDR3 reads CASSLTRLAGAPADTQYF. The CDR3, as DNA: TGTGCCAGCAGCCTGACCAGACTAGCGGGGGCTCCAGCAGATACGCAGTATTTT. This chain links TRBV14 with TRBJ2-3, with 12 bases identical to TRBD2. The CDR3 contains 18 residues. V lost 4 bases and J lost 4; bases outside the gene matches: 12. Germline CDR1 reads SGHDN; CDR2 reads FVKESK.

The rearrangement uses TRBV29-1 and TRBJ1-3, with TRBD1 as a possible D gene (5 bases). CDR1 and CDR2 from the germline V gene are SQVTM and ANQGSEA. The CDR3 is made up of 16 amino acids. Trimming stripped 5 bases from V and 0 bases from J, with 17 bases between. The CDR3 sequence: CSVSGGVDNSGNTIYF. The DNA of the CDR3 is TGCAGCGTTTCGGGAGGGGTGGACAACTCTGGAAACACCATATATTTT.

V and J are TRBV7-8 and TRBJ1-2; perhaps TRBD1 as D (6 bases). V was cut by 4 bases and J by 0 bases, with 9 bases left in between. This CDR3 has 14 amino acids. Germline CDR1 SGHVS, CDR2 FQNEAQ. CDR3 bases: TGTGCCAGCAGCTCTGGGACACCTAACTATGGCTACACCTTC. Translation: CASSSGTPNYGYTF.

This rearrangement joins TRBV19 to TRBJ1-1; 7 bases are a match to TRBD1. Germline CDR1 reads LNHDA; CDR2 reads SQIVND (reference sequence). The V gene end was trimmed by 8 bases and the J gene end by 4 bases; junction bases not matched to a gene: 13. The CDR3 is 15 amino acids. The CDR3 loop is CASSRGTASSTEAFF. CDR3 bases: TGTGCCAGTTCCCGGGGGACAGCCTCAAGCACTGAAGCTTTCTTT.

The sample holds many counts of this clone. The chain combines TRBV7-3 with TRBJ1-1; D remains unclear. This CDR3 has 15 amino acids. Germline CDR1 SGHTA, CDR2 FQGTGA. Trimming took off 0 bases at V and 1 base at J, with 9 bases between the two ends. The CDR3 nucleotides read TGTGCCAGCAGCTTAACGTGGGCGCGGAACACTGAAGCTTTCTTT. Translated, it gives CASSLTWARNTEAFF.

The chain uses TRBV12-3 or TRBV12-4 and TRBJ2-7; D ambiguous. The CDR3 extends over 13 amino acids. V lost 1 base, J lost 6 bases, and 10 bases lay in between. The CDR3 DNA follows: TGTGCCAGCAGTTTAGTACGTCGGTCCGAGCAGTACTTC. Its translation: CASSLVRRSEQYF.

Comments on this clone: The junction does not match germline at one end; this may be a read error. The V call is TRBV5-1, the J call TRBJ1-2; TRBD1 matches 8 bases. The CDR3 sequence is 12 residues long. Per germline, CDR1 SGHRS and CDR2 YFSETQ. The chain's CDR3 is CASSSGGAWPYF. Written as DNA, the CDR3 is TGCGCCAGCAGCTCAGGGGGCGCTTGGCCCTACTTC.

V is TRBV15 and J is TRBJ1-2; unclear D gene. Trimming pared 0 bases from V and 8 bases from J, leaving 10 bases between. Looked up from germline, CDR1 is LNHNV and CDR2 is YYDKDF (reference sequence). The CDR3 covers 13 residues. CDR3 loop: CATSRESSWGYTF. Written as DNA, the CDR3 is TGTGCCACCAGCAGAGAGTCCAGTTGGGGCTACACCTTC. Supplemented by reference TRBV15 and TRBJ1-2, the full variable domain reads DAMVIQNPRYQVTQFGKPVTLSCSQTLNHNVMYWYQQKSSQAPKLLFHYYDKDFNNEADTPDNFQSRRPNTSFCFLDIRSPGLGDTAMYLCATSRESSWGYTFGSGTRLTVV.

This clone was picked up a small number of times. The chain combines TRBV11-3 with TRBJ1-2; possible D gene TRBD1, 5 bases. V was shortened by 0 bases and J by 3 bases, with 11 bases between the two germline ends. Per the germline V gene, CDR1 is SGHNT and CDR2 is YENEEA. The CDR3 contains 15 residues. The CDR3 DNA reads TGTGCCAGCAGCTTAGATTCGCCAGGGTACTATGGCTACACCTTC. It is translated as CASSLDSPGYYGYTF.

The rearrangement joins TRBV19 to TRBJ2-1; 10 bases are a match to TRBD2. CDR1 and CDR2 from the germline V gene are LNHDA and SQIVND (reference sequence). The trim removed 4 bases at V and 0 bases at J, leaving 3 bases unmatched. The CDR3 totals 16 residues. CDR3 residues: CASSSQRGGSYNEQFF. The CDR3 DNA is TGTGCCAGTAGTAGCCAGCGGGGGGGCTCCTACAATGAGCAGTTCTTC.

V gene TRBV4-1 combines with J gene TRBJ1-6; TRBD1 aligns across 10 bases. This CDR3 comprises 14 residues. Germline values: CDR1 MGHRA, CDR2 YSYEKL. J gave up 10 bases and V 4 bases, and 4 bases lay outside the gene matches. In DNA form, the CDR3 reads TGCGCCAGCAGCCGGGACAGGGGAGAATCACCCCTCCACTTT. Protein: CASSRDRGESPLHF.

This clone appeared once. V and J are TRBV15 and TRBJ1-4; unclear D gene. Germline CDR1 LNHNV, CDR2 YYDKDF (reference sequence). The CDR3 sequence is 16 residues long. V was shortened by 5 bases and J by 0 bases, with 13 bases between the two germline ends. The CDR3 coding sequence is TGTGCCACCAGCCCCAGCCGGGTCTCAACTAATGAAAAACTGTTTTTT. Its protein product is CATSPSRVSTNEKLFF.

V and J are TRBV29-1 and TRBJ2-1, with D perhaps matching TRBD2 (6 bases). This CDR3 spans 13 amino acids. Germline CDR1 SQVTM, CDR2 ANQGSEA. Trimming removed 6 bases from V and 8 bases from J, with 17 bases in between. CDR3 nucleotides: TGCAGCGTCCGTCGGGGCAGGGAGGATGAGCAGTTCTTC. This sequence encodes CSVRRGREDEQFF.

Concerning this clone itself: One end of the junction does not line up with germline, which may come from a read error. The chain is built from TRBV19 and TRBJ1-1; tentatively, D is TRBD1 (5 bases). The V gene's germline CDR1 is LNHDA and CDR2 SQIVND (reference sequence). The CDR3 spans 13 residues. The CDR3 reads CASSPRRGTGAFF. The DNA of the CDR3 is TGTGCCAGTAGTCCCAGACGAGGGACTGGAGCTTTCTTT.

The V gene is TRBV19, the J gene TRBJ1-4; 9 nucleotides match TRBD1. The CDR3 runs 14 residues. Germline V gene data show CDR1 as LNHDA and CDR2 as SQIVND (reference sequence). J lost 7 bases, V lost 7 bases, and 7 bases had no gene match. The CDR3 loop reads CASTDTGGSEKLFF. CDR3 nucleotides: TGTGCCAGTACTGACACAGGGGGCTCTGAAAAACTGTTTTTT.

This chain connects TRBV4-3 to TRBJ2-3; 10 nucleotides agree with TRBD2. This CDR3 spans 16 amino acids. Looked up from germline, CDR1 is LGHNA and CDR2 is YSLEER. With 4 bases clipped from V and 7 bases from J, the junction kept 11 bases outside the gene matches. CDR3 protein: CASSLEGVAGGHTQYF. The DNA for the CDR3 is TGCGCCAGCAGCCTAGAGGGAGTAGCGGGGGGCCATACGCAGTATTTT.

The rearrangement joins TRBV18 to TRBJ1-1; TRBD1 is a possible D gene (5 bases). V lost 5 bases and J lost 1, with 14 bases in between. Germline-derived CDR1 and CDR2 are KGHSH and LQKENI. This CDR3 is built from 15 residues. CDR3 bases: TGTGCCAGCTCAAGCCGGGGACTGGCGAACACTGAAGCTTTCTTT. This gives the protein CASSSRGLANTEAFF.